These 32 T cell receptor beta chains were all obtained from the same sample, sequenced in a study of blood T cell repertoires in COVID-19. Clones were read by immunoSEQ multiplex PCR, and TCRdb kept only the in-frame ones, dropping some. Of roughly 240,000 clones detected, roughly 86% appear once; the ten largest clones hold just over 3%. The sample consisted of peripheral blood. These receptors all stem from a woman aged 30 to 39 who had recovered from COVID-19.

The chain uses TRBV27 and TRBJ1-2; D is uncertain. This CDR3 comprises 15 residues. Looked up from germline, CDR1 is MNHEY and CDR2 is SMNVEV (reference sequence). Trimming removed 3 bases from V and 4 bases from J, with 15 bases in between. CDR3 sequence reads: CASSLSGGVLYGYTF. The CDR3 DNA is TGTGCCAGCAGTTTGTCTGGAGGCGTCCTCTATGGCTACACCTTC.

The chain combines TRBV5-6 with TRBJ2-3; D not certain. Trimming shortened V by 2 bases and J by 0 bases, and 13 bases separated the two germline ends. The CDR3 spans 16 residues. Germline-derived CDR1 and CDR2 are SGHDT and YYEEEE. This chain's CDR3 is CASSLISGSSTDTQYF. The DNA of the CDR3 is TGTGCCAGCAGCTTAATTTCGGGTAGTAGCACAGATACGCAGTATTTT.

CDR3 protein: CASSPRVTSSTDTQYF. CDR3 sequence (DNA): TGCGCCAGCAGCCCGAGGGTTACAAGTAGCACAGATACGCAGTATTTT. The chain carries TRBV4-3 and TRBJ2-3; D perhaps matches TRBD2 (5 bases). There are 16 residues in the CDR3. Looked up from germline, CDR1 is LGHNA and CDR2 is YSLEER. Trimming stripped 4 bases from V and 0 bases from J, with 14 bases between.

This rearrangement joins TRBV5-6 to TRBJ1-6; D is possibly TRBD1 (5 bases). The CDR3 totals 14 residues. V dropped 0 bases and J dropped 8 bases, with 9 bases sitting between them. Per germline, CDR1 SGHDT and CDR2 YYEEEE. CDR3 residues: CASSLEGFDSPLHF. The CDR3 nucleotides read TGTGCCAGCAGCTTGGAGGGGTTCGATTCACCCCTCCACTTT.

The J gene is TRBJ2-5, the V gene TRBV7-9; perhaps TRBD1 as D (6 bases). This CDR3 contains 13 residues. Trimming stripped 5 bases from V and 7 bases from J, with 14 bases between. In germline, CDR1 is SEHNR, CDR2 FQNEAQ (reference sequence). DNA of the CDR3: TGTGCCAGCAGCATCGGACAGCTCTGGACCCAGTACTTC. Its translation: CASSIGQLWTQYF.

The CDR3 nucleotides are TGTGCCAGCAAGGGAGGACGGGTCACCGGGGAGCTGTTTTTT. Protein sequence: CASKGGRVTGELFF. The chain links TRBV2 to TRBJ2-2; a weak D match, TRBD2 (6 bases). Between the trimmed V and J ends, which lost 7 bases and 4 bases, there was a span of 13 bases. CDR3 length equals 14 residues. Germline-derived CDR1 and CDR2 are SNHLY and FYNNEI.

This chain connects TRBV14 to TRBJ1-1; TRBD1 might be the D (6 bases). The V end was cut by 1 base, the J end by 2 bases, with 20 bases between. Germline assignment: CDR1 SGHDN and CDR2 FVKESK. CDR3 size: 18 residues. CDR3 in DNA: TGTGCCAGCAGCCAAGGGGGGCTAGGAAGTTATACTAACACTGAAGCTTTCTTT. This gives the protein CASSQGGLGSYTNTEAFF.

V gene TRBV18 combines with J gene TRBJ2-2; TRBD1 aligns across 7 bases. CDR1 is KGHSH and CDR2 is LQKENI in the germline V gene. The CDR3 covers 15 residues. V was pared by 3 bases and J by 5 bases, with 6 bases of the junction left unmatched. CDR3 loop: CASSPTPTGTGELFF. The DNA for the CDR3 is TGTGCCAGCTCACCGACCCCGACAGGGACCGGGGAGCTGTTTTTT.

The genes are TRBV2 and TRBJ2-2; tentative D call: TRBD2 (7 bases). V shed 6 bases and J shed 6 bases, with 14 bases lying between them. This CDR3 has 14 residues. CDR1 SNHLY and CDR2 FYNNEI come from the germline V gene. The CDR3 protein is CASRAVGGAGELFF. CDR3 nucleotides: TGTGCCAGCAGAGCCGTAGGGGGGGCCGGGGAGCTGTTTTTT.

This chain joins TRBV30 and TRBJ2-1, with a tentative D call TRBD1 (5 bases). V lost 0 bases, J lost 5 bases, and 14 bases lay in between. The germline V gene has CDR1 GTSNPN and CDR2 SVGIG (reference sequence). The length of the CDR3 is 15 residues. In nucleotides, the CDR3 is TGTGCCTGGAGTGTACAAGGGGCGCAGCACAATGAGCAGTTCTTC. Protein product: CAWSVQGAQHNEQFF. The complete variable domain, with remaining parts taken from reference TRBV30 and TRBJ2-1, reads SQTIHQWPATLVQPVGSPLSLECTVEGTSNPNLYWYRQAAGRGLQLLFYSVGIGQISSEVPQNLSASRPQDRQFILSSKKLLLSDSGFYLCAWSVQGAQHNEQFFGPGTRLTVL.

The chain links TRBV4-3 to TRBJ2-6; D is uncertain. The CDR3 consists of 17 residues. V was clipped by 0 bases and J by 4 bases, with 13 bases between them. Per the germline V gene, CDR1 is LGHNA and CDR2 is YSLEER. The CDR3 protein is CASSQDLPAVGANVLTF. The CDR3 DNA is TGCGCCAGCAGCCAAGATCTTCCGGCGGTCGGGGCCAACGTCCTGACTTTC.

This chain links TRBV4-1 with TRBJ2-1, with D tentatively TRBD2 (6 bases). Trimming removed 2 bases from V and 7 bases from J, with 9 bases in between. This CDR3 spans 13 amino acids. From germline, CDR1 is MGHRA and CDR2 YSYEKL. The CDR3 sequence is CASSQLLANEQFF. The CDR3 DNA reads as TGCGCCAGCAGCCAACTACTAGCAAATGAGCAGTTCTTC.

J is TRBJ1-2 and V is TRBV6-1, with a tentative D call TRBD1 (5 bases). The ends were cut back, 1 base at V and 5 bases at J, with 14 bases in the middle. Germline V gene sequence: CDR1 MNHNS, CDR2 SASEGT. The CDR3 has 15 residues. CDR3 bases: TGTGCCAGCAGTGAAGTCAGACAGCCGAATTATGGCTACACCTTC. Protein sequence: CASSEVRQPNYGYTF.

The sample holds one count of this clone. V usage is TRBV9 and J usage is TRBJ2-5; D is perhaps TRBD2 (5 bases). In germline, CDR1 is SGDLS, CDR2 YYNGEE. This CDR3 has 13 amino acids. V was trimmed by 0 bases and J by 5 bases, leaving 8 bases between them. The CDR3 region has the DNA TGTGCCAGCAGCGTAGCTACGGGGGAGACCCAGTACTTC. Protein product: CASSVATGETQYF.

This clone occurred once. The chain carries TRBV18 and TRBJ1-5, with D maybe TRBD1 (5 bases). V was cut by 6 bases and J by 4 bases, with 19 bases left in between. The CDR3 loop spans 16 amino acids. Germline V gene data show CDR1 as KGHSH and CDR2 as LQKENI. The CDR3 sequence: CASSGPGTPPNQPQHF. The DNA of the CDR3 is TGTGCCAGCTCCGGGCCAGGGACTCCCCCTAATCAGCCCCAGCATTTT.

CDR3 sequence: CASSFGGGNTEAFF. Here the CDR3 DNA reads TGTGCCAGCAGCTTCGGGGGTGGGAACACTGAAGCTTTCTTT. This chain connects TRBV6-5 to TRBJ1-1, with a tentative D call TRBD1 (5 bases). Germline V gene data show CDR1 as MNHEY and CDR2 as SVGAGI. This CDR3 is 14 amino acids long. V was clipped by 6 bases and J by 1 base, with 12 bases between them.

The CDR3 sequence: CASGFRQDRGEGQPQHF. The CDR3 DNA reads as TGTGCCAGTGGATTCCGACAAGACAGGGGGGAGGGTCAGCCCCAGCATTTT. The chain carries TRBV19 and TRBJ1-5; TRBD1 agrees at 9 bases. This CDR3 is built from 17 residues. CDR1 and CDR2 (germline): LNHDA, SQIVND (reference sequence). The V and J ends lost 8 bases and 6 bases, in that order; junction bases with no gene match: 17.

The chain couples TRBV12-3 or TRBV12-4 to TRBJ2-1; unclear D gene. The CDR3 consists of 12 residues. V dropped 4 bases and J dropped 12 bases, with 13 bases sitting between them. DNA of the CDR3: TGTGCCAGCAGTTACAGAGAAGGCGTGCAGTTCTTC. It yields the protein CASSYREGVQFF.

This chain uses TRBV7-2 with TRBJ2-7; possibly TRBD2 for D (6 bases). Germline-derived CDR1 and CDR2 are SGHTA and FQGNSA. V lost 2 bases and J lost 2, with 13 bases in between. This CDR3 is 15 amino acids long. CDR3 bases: TGTGCCAGCAGCTTAAGGGCTAGCGAAACCTACGAGCAGTACTTC. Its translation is CASSLRASETYEQYF.

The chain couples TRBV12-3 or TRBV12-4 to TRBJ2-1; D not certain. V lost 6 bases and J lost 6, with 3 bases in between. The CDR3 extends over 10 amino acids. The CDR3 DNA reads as TGTGCCAGCAGCATCAATGAGCAGTTCTTC. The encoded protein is CASSINEQFF.

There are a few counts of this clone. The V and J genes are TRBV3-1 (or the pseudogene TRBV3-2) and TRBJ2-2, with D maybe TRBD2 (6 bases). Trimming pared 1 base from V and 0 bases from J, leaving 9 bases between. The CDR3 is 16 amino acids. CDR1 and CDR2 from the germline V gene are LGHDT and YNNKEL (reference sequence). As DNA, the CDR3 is TGTGCCAGCAGCCAAGGGGGCGGGACGAACACCGGGGAGCTGTTTTTT. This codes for CASSQGGGTNTGELFF.

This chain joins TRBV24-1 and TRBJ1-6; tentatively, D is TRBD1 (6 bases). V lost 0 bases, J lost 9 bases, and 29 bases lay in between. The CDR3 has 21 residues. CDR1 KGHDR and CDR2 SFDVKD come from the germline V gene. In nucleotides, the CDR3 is TGTGCCACCAGTGATTTGAGGTCGGGTCCGGACAAGGGGGATCTTTCTTCACCCCTCCACTTT. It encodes CATSDLRSGPDKGDLSSPLHF.

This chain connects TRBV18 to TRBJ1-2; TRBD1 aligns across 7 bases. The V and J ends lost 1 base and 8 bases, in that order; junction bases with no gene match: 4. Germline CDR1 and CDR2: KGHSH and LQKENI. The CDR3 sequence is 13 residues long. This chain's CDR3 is CASSPQGAGGYTF. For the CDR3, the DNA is TGTGCCAGCTCACCACAGGGGGCGGGAGGCTACACCTTC.

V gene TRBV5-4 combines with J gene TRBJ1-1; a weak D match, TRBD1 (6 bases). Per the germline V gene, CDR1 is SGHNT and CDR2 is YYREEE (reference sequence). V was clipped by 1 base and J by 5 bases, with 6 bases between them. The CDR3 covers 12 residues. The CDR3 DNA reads TGTGCCAGCAGCTTGACAGGGACTGAAGCTTTCTTT. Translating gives CASSLTGTEAFF.

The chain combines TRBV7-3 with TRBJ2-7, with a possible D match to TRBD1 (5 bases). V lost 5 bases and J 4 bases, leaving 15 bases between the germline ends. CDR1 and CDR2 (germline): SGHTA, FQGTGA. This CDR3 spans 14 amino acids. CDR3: CASSPGRGFYEQYF. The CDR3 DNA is TGTGCCAGCAGCCCCGGAAGGGGTTTTTACGAGCAGTACTTC.

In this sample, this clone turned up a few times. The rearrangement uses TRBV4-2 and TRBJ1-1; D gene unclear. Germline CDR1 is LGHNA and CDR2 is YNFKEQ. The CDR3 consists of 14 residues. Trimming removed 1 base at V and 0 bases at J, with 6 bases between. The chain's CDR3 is CASSQVAVNTEAFF. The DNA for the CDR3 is TGTGCCAGCAGCCAAGTGGCGGTGAACACTGAAGCTTTCTTT.

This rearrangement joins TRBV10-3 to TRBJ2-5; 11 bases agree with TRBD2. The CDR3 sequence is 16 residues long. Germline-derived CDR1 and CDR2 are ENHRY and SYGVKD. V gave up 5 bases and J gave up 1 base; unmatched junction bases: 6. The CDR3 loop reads CAISRPSGGTQETQYF. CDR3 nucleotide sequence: TGTGCCATCAGTCGGCCTAGCGGGGGGACCCAAGAGACCCAGTACTTC.

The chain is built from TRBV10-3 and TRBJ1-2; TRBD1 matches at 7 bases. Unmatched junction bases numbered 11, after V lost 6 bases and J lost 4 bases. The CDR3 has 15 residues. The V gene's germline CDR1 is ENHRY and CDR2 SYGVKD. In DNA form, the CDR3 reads TGTGCCATCAGCGAGACAGGGAAGAAGGGCTATGGCTACACCTTC. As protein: CAISETGKKGYGYTF.

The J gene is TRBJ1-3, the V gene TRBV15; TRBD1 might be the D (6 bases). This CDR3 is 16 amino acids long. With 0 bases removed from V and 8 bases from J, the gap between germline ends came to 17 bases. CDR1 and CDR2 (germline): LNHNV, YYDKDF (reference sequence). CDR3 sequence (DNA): TGTGCCACCAGCAGAGAAGGGACAAATGGAGACGACACCATATATTTT. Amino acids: CATSREGTNGDDTIYF.

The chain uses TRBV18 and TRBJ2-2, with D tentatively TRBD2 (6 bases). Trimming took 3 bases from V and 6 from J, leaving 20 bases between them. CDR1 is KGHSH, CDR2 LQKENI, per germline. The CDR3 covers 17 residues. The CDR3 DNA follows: TGTGCCAGCTCACCTCTTACCGGGACTCCTGGGCCCGGGGAGCTGTTTTTT. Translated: CASSPLTGTPGPGELFF.

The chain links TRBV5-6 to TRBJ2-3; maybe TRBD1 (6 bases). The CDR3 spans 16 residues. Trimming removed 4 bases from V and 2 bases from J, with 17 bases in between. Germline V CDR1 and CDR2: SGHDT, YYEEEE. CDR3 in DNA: TGTGCCAGCAGCCGGACGTTACAGGGTCCCACAGATACGCAGTATTTT. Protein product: CASSRTLQGPTDTQYF.

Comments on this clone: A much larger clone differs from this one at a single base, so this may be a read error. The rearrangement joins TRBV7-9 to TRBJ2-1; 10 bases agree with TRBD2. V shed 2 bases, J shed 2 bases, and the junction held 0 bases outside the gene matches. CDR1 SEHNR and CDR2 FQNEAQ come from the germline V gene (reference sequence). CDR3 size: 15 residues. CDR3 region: CASSLLAGAYNEQFF. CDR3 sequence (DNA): TGTGCCAGCAGCTTACTAGCGGGGGCCTACAATGAGCAGTTCTTC.